This T cell receptor (beta chain) was identified during a study of cytomegalovirus exposure and HLA in healthy donors. This clone was picked up a small number of times. Its matching antigen is unknown. PCR was performed using 60 Vbeta and 13 Jbeta primers. Clones were sequenced by immunoSEQ multiplex PCR, and TCRdb holds only the in-frame ones, with some missing. Of about 280,000 clones in the sample, approximately 90% were seen once. Study conclusions and caveats: In a later analysis, HLA-C alleles had the fewest associated TCRs, DRB1 alleles the most. A link between a missense DCLRE1C variant and TCR beta V- and J-gene trimming emerged from a later analysis. Most likely, a cluster of highly shared sequence variants arose as a sequencing artifact. In an earlier analysis, most TCR beta V segments were productive about 90% or about 30% of the time.

The TCR sequence derives from a woman aged 18-35 years in good health and CMV-seronegative. The sample comprised PBMCs.

CDR3 in DNA: TGCGCCAGCAGCCGAATGGAAACAGGGGAAGGATACGAGCAGTACTTC. Translation: CASSRMETGEGYEQYF. The chain joins TRBV5-1 to TRBJ2-7; 7 nucleotides agree with TRBD1. The CDR3 is 16 amino acids. V shed 4 bases, J shed 4 bases, and the junction held 14 bases outside the gene matches. Germline lookup yields CDR1 SGHRS and CDR2 YFSETQ.